This TCR beta chain was retrieved from a study of blood T cell repertoires in COVID-19. Study at large: Acute-phase and convalescent COVID-19 samples originated in the United States, Italy and Spain. Sample material is recorded as cDNA or gDNA derived from T cells, B-cell-depleted T cells, or PBMCs.

Per the germline V gene, CDR1 is SGHDT and CDR2 is YYEEEE. Between the trimmed V and J ends, which lost 1 base and 0 bases, there was a span of 7 bases. The CDR3 loop spans 15 amino acids. Authors' methods: Counts of nucleated cells, estimated from reference gene primer amplification, were obtained. TCRdb's table, derived via immunoSEQ multiplex PCR, lists solely in-frame clones and lacks some. That table is the source of V, J and clone size, and D and trimming were worked out from the DNA. This table has 40,000 or so clones, 70% to 80% appearing once. The source of this sequence is a man between 70 and 80 years old with acute or convalescent COVID-19. The rearrangement joins TRBV5-6 to TRBJ1-4; D is unclear. Sequenced input: peripheral blood. In nucleotides, the CDR3 is TGTGCCAGCAGCTTGAAAGAGGCAACTAATGAAAAACTGTTTTTT. This gives the protein CASSLKEATNEKLFF.